This T cell receptor beta chain was recovered during a study of blood T cell repertoires in COVID-19. The CDR3 runs to 13 residues. Germline assignment: CDR1 SGDLS and CDR2 YYNGEE. Trimming left V 0 bases short and J 4 bases short, with 8 bases between. Here immunoSEQ multiplex PCR was the method, and the copy in TCRdb shows in-frame clones only, minus some. The sample lists some 150,000 clones; about 86% were seen once. Clinical histories supplied by participants themselves formed the basis of cohort assignment. The TCR comes from a man in his fifties who had recovered from COVID-19. The sequenced material came from PBMCs or T cells enriched from blood (not recorded which). The J gene is TRBJ2-7, the V gene TRBV9, with a possible D match to TRBD1 (6 bases). CDR3 sequence (DNA): TGTGCCAGCAGCGTAGCACAGGGTTACGAGCAGTACTTC. This gives the protein CASSVAQGYEQYF.